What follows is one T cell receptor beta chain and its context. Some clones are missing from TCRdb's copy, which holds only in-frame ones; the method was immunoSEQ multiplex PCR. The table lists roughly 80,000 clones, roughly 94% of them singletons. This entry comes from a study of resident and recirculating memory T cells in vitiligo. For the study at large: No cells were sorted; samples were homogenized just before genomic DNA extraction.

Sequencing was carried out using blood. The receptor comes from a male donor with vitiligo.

The CDR3 bases are TGCGCCAGCAGCTTGGAAGCCACCCCGACCTACGAGCAGTACTTC. This translates into CASSLEATPTYEQYF. The rearrangement uses TRBV5-1 and TRBJ2-7; D not certain. This CDR3 has 15 residues. Trimming took off 0 bases at V and 2 bases at J, with 12 bases between the two ends. Germline CDR1 SGHRS, CDR2 YFSETQ. The full variable domain, rest sourced from reference TRBV5-1 and TRBJ2-7, is KAGVTQTPRYLIKTRGQQVTLSCSPISGHRSVSWYQQTPGQGLQFLFEYFSETQRNKGNFPGRFSGRQFSNSRSEMNVSTLELGDSALYLCASSLEATPTYEQYFGPGTRLTVT.